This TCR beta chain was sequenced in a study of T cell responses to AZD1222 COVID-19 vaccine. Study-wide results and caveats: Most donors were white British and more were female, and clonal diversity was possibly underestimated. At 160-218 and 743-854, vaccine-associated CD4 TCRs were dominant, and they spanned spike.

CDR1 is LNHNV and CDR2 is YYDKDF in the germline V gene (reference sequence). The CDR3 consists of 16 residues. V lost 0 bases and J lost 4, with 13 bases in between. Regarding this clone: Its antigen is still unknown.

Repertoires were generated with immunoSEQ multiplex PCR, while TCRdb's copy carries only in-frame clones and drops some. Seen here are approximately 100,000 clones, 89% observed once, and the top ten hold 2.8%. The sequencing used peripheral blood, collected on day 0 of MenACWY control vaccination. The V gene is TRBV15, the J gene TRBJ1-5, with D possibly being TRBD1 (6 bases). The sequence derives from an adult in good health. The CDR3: CATSRDGRTVNQPQHF. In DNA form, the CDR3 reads TGTGCCACCAGCAGAGATGGTCGGACAGTAAATCAGCCCCAGCATTTT. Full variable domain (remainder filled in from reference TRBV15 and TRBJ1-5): DAMVIQNPRYQVTQFGKPVTLSCSQTLNHNVMYWYQQKSSQAPKLLFHYYDKDFNNEADTPDNFQSRRPNTSFCFLDIRSPGLGDTAMYLCATSRDGRTVNQPQHFGDGTRLSIL.